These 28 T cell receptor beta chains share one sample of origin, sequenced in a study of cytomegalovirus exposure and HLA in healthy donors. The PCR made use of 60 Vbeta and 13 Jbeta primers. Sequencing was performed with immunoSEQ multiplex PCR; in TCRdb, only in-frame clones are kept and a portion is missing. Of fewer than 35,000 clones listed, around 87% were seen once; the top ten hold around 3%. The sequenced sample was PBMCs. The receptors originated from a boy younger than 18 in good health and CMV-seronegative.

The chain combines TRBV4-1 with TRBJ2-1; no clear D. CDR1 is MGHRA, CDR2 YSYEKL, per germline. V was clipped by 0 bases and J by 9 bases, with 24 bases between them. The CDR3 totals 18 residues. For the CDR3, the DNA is TGCGCCAGCAGCCAAGATCTTGCCCAATATGGTCCTAGTAGTGAGCAGTTCTTC. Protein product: CASSQDLAQYGPSSEQFF.

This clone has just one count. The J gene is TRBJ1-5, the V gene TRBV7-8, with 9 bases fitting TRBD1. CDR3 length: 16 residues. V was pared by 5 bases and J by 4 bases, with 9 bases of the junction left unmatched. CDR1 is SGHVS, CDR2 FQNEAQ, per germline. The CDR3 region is CASSPSDRGSNQPQHF. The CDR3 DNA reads TGTGCCAGCAGCCCATCGGACAGGGGAAGTAATCAGCCCCAGCATTTT.

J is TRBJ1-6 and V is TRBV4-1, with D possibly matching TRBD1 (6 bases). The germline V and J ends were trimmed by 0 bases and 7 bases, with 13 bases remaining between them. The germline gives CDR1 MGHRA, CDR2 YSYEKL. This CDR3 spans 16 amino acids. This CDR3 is CASSQDNRAENSPLHF. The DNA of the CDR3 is TGCGCCAGCAGCCAAGACAACAGGGCTGAAAATTCACCCCTCCACTTT.

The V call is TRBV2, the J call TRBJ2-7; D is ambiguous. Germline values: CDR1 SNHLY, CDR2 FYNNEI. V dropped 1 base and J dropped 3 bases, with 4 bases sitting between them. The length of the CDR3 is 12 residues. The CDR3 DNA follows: TGTGCCAGCAGTGAAGAGAGCTACGAGCAGTACTTC. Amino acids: CASSEESYEQYF. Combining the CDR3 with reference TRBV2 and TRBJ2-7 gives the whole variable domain EPEVTQTPSHQVTQMGQEVILRCVPISNHLYFYWYRQILGQKVEFLVSFYNNEISEKSEIFDDQFSVERPDGSNFTLKIRSTKLEDSAMYFCASSEESYEQYFGPGTRLTVT.

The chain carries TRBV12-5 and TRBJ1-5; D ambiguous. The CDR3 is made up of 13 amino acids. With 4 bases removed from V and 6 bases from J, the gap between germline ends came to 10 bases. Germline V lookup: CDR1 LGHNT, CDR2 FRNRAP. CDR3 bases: TGTGCTAGTGGTTCCGACCTAGGTCAGCCCCAGCATTTT. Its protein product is CASGSDLGQPQHF.

The CDR3 DNA follows: TGTGCCAGCAGCACACCAGTCTCCTACGAGCAGTACTTC. It encodes CASSTPVSYEQYF. The V gene is TRBV5-4, the J gene TRBJ2-7; no firm D call. Trimming removed 4 bases at V and 0 bases at J, with 8 bases between. Germline loops: CDR1 SGHNT, CDR2 YYREEE (reference sequence). The CDR3 has 13 amino acids. The full variable domain, completed using reference TRBV5-4 and TRBJ2-7, is ETGVTQSPTHLIKTRGQQVTLRCSSQSGHNTVSWYQQALGQGPQFIFQYYREEENGRGNFPPRFSGLQFPNYSSELNVNALELDDSALYLCASSTPVSYEQYFGPGTRLTVT.

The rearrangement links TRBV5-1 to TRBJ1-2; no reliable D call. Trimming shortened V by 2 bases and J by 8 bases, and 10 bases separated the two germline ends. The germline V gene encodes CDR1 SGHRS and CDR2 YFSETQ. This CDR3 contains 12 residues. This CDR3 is CASSLGMEGYTF. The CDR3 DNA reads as TGCGCCAGCAGCTTAGGTATGGAGGGCTACACCTTC.

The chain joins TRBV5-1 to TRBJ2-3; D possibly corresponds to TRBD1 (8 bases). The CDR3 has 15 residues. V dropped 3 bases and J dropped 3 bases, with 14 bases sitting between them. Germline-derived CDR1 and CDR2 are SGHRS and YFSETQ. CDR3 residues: CASSSGQGGTDTQYF. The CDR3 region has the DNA TGCGCCAGCAGCTCAGGACAGGGAGGGACAGATACGCAGTATTTT.

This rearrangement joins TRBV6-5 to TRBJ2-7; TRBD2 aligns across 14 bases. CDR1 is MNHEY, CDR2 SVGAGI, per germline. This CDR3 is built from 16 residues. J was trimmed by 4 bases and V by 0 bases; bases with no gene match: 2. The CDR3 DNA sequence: TGTGCCAGCAGTTACTCGGGGACTAGCGGGGGTTACGAGCAGTACTTC. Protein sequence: CASSYSGTSGGYEQYF.

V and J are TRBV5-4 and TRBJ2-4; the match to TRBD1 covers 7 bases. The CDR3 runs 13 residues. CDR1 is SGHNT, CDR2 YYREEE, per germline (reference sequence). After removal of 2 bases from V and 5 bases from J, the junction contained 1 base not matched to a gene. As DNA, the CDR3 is TGTGCCAGCAGCTTCGGGACAGAAAACATTCAGTACTTC. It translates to CASSFGTENIQYF.

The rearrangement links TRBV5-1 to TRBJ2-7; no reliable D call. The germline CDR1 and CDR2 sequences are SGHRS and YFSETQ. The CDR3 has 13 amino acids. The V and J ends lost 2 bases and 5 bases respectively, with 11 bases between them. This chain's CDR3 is CASSFAAADEQYF. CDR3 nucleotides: TGCGCCAGCAGCTTTGCCGCCGCGGACGAGCAGTACTTC.

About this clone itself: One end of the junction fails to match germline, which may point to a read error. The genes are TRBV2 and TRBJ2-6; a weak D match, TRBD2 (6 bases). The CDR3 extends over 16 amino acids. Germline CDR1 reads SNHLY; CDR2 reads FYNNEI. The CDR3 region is CASAPGGPSGSNVLTF. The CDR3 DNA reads TGTGCCAGCGCCCCCGGGGGACCATCTGGGTCCAACGTCCTGACTTTC.

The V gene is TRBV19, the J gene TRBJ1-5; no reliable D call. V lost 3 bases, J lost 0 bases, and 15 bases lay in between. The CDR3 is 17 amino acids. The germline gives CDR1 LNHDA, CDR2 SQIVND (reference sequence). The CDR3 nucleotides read TGTGCCAGTAGTATCCACAGCGGAATATATAGCAATCAGCCCCAGCATTTT. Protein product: CASSIHSGIYSNQPQHF.

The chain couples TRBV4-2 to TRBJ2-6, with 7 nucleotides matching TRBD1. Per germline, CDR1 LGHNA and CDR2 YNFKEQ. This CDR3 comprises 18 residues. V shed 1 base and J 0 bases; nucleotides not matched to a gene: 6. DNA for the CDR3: TGTGCCAGCAGCCAAGTCGGGACAGAAAGCTCTGGGGCCAACGTCCTGACTTTC. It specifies CASSQVGTESSGANVLTF.

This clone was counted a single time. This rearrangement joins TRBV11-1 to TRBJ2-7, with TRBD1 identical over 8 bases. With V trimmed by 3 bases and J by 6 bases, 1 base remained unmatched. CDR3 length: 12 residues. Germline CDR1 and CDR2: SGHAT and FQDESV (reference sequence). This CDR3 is CASSFTGGEQYF. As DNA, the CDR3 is TGTGCCAGCAGCTTTACAGGGGGCGAGCAGTACTTC.

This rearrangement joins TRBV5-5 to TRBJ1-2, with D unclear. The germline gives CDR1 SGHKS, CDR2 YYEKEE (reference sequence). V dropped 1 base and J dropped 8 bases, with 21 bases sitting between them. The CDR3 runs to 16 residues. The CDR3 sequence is CASSLKADSLSGGYTF. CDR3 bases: TGTGCCAGCAGCTTGAAGGCGGACTCTTTGTCCGGGGGCTACACCTTC.

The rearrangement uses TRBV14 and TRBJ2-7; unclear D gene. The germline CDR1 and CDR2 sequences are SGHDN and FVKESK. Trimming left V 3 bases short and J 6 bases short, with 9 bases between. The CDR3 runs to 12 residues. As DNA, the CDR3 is TGTGCCAGCAGCCATCCTAGTAGCGAGCAGTACTTC. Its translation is CASSHPSSEQYF.

The CDR3 sequence: CASSSRTSGFSYNEQFF. DNA for the CDR3: TGTGCCAGCAGCTCTAGGACTAGCGGGTTCTCCTACAATGAGCAGTTCTTC. V and J are TRBV7-6 and TRBJ2-1; 11 positions match TRBD2. Losses at the gene ends were 4 bases for V and 0 bases for J; bases not matched to a gene: 5. The CDR3 runs 17 residues. Germline loops: CDR1 SGHVS, CDR2 FNYEAQ.

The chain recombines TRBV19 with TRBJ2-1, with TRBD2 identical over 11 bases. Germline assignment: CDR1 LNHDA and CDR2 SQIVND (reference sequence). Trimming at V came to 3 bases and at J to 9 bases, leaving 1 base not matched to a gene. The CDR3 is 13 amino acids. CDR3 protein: CASSMTSGIEQFF. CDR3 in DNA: TGTGCCAGTAGTATGACTAGCGGGATTGAGCAGTTCTTC. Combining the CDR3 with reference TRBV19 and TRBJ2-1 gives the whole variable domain DGGITQSPKYLFRKEGQNVTLSCEQNLNHDAMYWYRQDPGQGLRLIYYSQIVNDFQKGDIAEGYSVSREKKESFPLTVTSAQKNPTAFYLCASSMTSGIEQFFGPGTRLTVL.

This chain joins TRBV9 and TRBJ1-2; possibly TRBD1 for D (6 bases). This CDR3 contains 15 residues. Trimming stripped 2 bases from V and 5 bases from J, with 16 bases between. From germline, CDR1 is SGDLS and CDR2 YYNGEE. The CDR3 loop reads CASSVRAGVRYGYTF. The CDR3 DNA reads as TGTGCCAGCAGCGTCAGAGCAGGGGTGAGGTATGGCTACACCTTC.

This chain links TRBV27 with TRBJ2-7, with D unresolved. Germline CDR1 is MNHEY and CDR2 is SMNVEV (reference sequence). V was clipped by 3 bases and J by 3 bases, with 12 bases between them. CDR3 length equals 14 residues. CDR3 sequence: CASSFRLVGYEQYF. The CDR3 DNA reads TGTGCCAGCAGTTTTCGTCTAGTTGGCTACGAGCAGTACTTC.

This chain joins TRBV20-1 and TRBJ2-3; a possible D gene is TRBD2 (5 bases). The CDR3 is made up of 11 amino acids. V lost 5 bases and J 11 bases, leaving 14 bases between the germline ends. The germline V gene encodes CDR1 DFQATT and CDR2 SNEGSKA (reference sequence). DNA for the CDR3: TGCAGTGCTGCGCTAGCTAAGGGGCAGTATTTT. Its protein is CSAALAKGQYF.

The CDR3 protein is CASSLYGGGDGYTF. DNA for the CDR3: TGCGCCAGCAGCTTGTATGGGGGCGGCGATGGCTACACCTTC. V is TRBV5-1 and J is TRBJ1-2; possibly TRBD1 for D (6 bases). Trimming took 1 base from V and 6 from J, leaving 13 bases between them. The germline gives CDR1 SGHRS, CDR2 YFSETQ. The CDR3 sequence is 14 residues long. Full variable domain (outside the CDR3, taken from reference TRBV5-1 and TRBJ1-2): KAGVTQTPRYLIKTRGQQVTLSCSPISGHRSVSWYQQTPGQGLQFLFEYFSETQRNKGNFPGRFSGRQFSNSRSEMNVSTLELGDSALYLCASSLYGGGDGYTFGSGTRLTVV.

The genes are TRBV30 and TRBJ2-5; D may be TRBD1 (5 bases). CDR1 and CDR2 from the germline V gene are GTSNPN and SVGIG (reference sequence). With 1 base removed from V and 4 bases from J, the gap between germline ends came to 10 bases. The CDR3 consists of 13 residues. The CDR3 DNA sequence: TGTGCCTGGAGTGGACAGTTAGGAGAGACCCAGTACTTC. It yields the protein CAWSGQLGETQYF.

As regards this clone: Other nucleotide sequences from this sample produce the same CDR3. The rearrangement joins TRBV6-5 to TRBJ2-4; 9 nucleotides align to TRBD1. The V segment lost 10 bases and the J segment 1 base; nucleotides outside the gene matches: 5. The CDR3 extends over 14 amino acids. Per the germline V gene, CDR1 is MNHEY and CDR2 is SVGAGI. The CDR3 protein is CAKQGASAKNIQYF. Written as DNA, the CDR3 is TGTGCCAAACAGGGGGCCTCGGCCAAAAACATTCAGTACTTC.

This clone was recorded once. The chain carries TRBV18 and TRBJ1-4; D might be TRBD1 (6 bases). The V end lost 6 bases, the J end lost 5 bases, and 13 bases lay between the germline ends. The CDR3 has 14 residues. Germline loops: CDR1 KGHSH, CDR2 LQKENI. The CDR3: CASSQGSPNEKLFF. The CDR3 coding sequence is TGTGCCAGCTCGCAGGGGAGTCCCAATGAAAAACTGTTTTTT.

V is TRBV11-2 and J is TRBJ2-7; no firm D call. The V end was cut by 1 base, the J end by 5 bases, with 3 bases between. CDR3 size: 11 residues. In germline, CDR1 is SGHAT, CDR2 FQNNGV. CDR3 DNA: TGTGCCAGCAGCTTAGCTAACGAGCAGTACTTC. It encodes CASSLANEQYF.

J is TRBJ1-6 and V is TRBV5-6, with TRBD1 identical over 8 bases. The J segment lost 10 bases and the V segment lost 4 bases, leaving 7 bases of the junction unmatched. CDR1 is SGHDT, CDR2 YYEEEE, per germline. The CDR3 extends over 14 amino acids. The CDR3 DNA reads TGTGCCAGCAGCCCGGACAGGGAGGGGTCACCCCTCCACTTT. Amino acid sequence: CASSPDREGSPLHF.